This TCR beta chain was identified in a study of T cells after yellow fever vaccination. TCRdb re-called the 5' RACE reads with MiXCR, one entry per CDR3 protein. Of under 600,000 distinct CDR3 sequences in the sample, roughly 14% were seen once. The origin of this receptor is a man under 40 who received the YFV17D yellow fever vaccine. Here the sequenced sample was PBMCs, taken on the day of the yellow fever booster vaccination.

The CDR3 DNA follows: TGTGCCAGCAGCGTAGAGATAGCCTCCTACGAGCAGTACTTC. This translates into CASSVEIASYEQYF. The rearrangement links TRBV9 to TRBJ2-7; D not certain. V lost 0 bases to trimming and J lost 0 bases, with 7 bases between them. Germline V CDR1 and CDR2: SGDLS, YYNGEE. The CDR3 loop spans 14 amino acids.